Ten or more counts support the clone carrying this TCR beta chain. This CDR3 contains 15 residues. Trimming removed 7 bases from V and 0 bases from J, with 13 bases in between. TCR beta libraries were built with iRepertoire HTBI primers and Arm-PCR of CDR3 regions. Each CDR3 protein gets one entry after TCRdb re-called the multiplex PCR reads with MiXCR. The repertoire holds roughly 560,000 distinct CDR3 sequences, with roughly 15% as singletons. The data belong to a study of regulatory T cells in long-lasting Graves disease. As to time point: newly diagnosed GD, antithyroid drugs for less than 3 months. Generation of the TCR library employed RNA extracted from PBMCs. These sequences were also reported in another study, on T cells in Graves' hyperthyroidism and ophthalmopathy.

V and J are TRBV12-3 or TRBV12-4 and TRBJ1-5; weak D call: TRBD1 (5 bases). The sequence was collected from a woman aged 35-65 years with Graves disease. The source material was peripheral blood mononuclear cells (PBMCs), sampled at new diagnosis, from a patient treated with antithyroid drugs. CDR3 bases: TGTGCCAGCAACCTTGGGACGGATAGCAATCAGCCCCAGCATTTT. As protein: CASNLGTDSNQPQHF.